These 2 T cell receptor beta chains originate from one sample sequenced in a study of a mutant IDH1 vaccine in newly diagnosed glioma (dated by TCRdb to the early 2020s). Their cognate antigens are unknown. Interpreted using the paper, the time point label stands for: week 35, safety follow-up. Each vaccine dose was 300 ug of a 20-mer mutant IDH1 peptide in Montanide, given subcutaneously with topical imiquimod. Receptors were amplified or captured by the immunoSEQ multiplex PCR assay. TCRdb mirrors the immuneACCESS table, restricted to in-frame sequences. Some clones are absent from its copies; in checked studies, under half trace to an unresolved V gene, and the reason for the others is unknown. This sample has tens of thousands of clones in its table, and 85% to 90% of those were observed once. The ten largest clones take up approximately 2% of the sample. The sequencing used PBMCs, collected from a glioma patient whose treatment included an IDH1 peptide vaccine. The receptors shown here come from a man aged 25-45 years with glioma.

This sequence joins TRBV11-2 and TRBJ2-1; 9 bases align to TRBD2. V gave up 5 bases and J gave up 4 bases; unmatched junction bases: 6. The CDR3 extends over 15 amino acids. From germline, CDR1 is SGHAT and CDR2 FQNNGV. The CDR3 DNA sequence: TGTGCCAGCAGCCCCAAGCGGGAGGCTTACAATGAGCAGTTCTTC. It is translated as CASSPKREAYNEQFF.

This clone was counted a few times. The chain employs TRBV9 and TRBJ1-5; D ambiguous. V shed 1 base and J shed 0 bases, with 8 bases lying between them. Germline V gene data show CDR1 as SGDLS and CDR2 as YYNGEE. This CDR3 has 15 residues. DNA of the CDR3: TGTGCCAGCAGCGTATCGGGAGATAGCAATCAGCCCCAGCATTTT. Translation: CASSVSGDSNQPQHF.